This T cell receptor beta chain emerged from a study of cytomegalovirus exposure and HLA in healthy donors. Overall study: Unique TCRs from HLA-typed donors, approximately 80 million of them, were held in an early data release.

The PCR was carried out with 60 Vbeta primers and 13 Jbeta primers. In the authors' workflow: In a later analysis, roughly 10 million of approximately 80 million unique beta chains occurred in at least two donors. This table comes from immunoSEQ multiplex PCR, and its TCRdb copy is limited to in-frame clones, with some not included. The D gene and trimming were derived from the DNA, and the V and J assignments and clone size from that table. Of 100,000 or so clones listed, around 85% are singletons. The sample holds one count of this clone. Its antigen is not known. Points from the study as a whole: Productive rates of about 87% or about 30% were seen for most TCR beta V segments in an earlier analysis.

Losses at the gene ends were 5 bases for V and 10 bases for J; bases not matched to a gene: 16. In germline, CDR1 is MDHEN, CDR2 SYDVKM. This CDR3 contains 16 residues. This TCR was sampled from a man aged 25 to 45 in good health and CMV-seropositive. The chain is built from TRBV28 and TRBJ2-1; TRBD2 aligns across 8 bases. Sequenced material: PBMCs. CDR3 bases: TGTGCCAGCAGTGTCCTTAGCGGGGACCTTAGGGGGGAGCAGTTCTTC. Translated, it gives CASSVLSGDLRGEQFF. Full variable domain (remainder filled in from reference TRBV28 and TRBJ2-1): DVKVTQSSRYLVKRTGEKVFLECVQDMDHENMFWYRQDPGLGLRLIYFSYDVKMKEKGDIPEGYSVSREKKERFSLILESASTNQTSMYLCASSVLSGDLRGEQFFGPGTRLTVL.